The 16 T cell receptor beta chains presented below share a single source sample, sequenced in a study of CD8+ T cells in alopecia areata. In each case, RNA was isolated and then reverse transcribed into cDNA as the sequencing template. Generated by immunoSEQ multiplex PCR, the TCRdb table keeps only in-frame clones and is missing some. This sample has about 150,000 clones, with about 87% found just once. Sequenced material: CD8+ T cells sorted from blood, taken at week 0. All receptors come from a human donor with alopecia areata.

The chain employs TRBV6-1 and TRBJ1-1; no definite D call. Germline CDR1 MNHNS, CDR2 SASEGT. V shed 1 base and J shed 4 bases, with 10 bases lying between them. This CDR3 is 14 amino acids long. The CDR3 DNA follows: TGTGCCAGCAGTGAAGGAGTCATAGGCACTGAAGCTTTCTTT. Amino acid sequence: CASSEGVIGTEAFF.

The CDR3 DNA sequence: TGTGCCAGCAGTTTATCGGGGGGGGGCGCAGCCTACGAGCAGTACTTC. It yields the protein CASSLSGGGAAYEQYF. The J gene is TRBJ2-7, the V gene TRBV27, with D possibly matching TRBD2 (7 bases). CDR1 and CDR2 from the germline V gene are MNHEY and SMNVEV (reference sequence). Trimming stripped 0 bases from V and 2 bases from J, with 14 bases between. The CDR3 runs 16 residues.

The J gene is TRBJ2-7, the V gene TRBV7-9; the D call may be TRBD1 or TRBD2 (5 bases each). This CDR3 is 15 amino acids long. The germline V gene encodes CDR1 SEHNR and CDR2 FQNEAQ (reference sequence). Trimming took off 5 bases at V and 3 bases at J, with 17 bases between the two ends. CDR3 sequence: CASSHPGTEHYEQYF. The CDR3 DNA follows: TGTGCCAGCAGCCACCCTGGGACCGAACACTACGAGCAGTACTTC.

The chain combines TRBV14 with TRBJ2-5; D remains unclear. The CDR3 sequence is 12 residues long. Germline CDR1 and CDR2: SGHDN and FVKESK. Trimming took 0 bases from V and 5 from J, leaving 4 bases between them. CDR3 sequence: CASSQDSETQYF. The CDR3 bases are TGTGCCAGCAGCCAAGATAGTGAGACCCAGTACTTC.

The rearrangement links TRBV2 to TRBJ2-7; 11 positions match TRBD2. Per the germline V gene, CDR1 is SNHLY and CDR2 is FYNNEI. V lost 2 bases to trimming and J lost 2 bases; unmatched junction nucleotides: 5. The CDR3 consists of 16 residues. CDR3 nucleotide sequence: TGTGCCAGCAGTGAACCCGGGACTAGCGGAACCTACGAGCAGTACTTC. Its protein product is CASSEPGTSGTYEQYF.

The chain combines TRBV27 with TRBJ2-7; D perhaps matches TRBD1 (6 bases). The length of the CDR3 is 14 residues. Trimming removed 6 bases from V and 2 bases from J, with 14 bases in between. Germline loops: CDR1 MNHEY, CDR2 SMNVEV (reference sequence). The CDR3 sequence: CASSYRDKAYEQYF. CDR3 sequence (DNA): TGTGCCAGCAGCTACCGGGACAAAGCCTACGAGCAGTACTTC.

The chain employs TRBV29-1 and TRBJ1-2; no clear D gene. Deletions cut 6 bases from V and 6 bases from J, with 14 bases between. CDR1 and CDR2 from the germline V gene are SQVTM and ANQGSEA. CDR3 length equals 12 residues. Written as DNA, the CDR3 is TGCAGCGTCCGCGGTGGGCAGAATGGCTACACCTTC. Translating it yields CSVRGGQNGYTF. The variable domain in full, completed from reference TRBV29-1 and TRBJ1-2, reads SAVISQKPSRDICQRGTSLTIQCQVDSQVTMMFWYRQQPGQSLTLIATANQGSEATYESGFVIDKFPISRPNLTFSTLTVSNMSPEDSSIYLCSVRGGQNGYTFGSGTRLTVV.

The chain is built from TRBV2 and TRBJ2-2; D is ambiguous. The CDR3 is made up of 13 amino acids. Trimming pared 2 bases from V and 6 bases from J, leaving 7 bases between. The V gene's germline CDR1 is SNHLY and CDR2 FYNNEI. CDR3 in amino acids: CASSERQAGELFF. CDR3 nucleotides: TGTGCCAGCAGTGAAAGGCAGGCCGGGGAGCTGTTTTTT.

This clone was seen just once. The chain links TRBV6-1 to TRBJ2-5; D is undetermined. Trimming shortened V by 4 bases and J by 5 bases, and 11 bases separated the two germline ends. CDR1 MNHNS and CDR2 SASEGT come from the germline V gene. This CDR3 is built from 13 residues. CDR3 residues: CASSVWAKETQYF. The CDR3 DNA sequence: TGTGCCAGCAGTGTCTGGGCGAAGGAGACCCAGTACTTC.

The V gene is TRBV11-2, the J gene TRBJ2-3, with a possible D match to TRBD2 (5 bases). The germline V and J ends were trimmed by 1 base and 0 bases, with 20 bases remaining between them. Germline V gene data show CDR1 as SGHAT and CDR2 as FQNNGV. This CDR3 comprises 19 residues. In nucleotides, the CDR3 is TGTGCCAGCAGCTTAGTTCCGGGGTCGGAGGTCGGTAGCACAGATACGCAGTATTTT. It specifies CASSLVPGSEVGSTDTQYF.

The chain recombines TRBV4-1 with TRBJ2-5; 8 bases align to TRBD1. This CDR3 has 17 amino acids. The V gene's germline CDR1 is MGHRA and CDR2 YSYEKL. The V segment lost 0 bases and the J segment 5 bases; nucleotides outside the gene matches: 11. The CDR3, as DNA: TGCGCCAGCAGCCAAGAAGCCAGCAGGGGGCCATCTGAGACCCAGTACTTC. Its protein product is CASSQEASRGPSETQYF.

V is TRBV6-1 and J is TRBJ1-5; a weak D match, TRBD1 (5 bases). Germline CDR1 and CDR2: MNHNS and SASEGT. This CDR3 is 15 amino acids long. V lost 4 bases to trimming and J lost 2 bases, with 12 bases between them. This CDR3 is CASSGPTGGNQPQHF. Written as DNA, the CDR3 is TGTGCCAGCAGTGGACCGACGGGGGGCAATCAGCCCCAGCATTTT.

The V and J genes are TRBV10-3 and TRBJ2-7; the match to TRBD1 covers 7 bases. V shed 8 bases, J shed 5 bases, and the junction held 12 bases outside the gene matches. The germline V gene encodes CDR1 ENHRY and CDR2 SYGVKD. The CDR3 contains 14 residues. DNA of the CDR3: TGTGCCATCCTAGCAGAGACAGGGTCAAACGAGCAGTACTTC. Translated: CAILAETGSNEQYF.

The chain joins TRBV21-1 to TRBJ2-5; the D call in the table, TRBD2, was not verified against the DNA. TRBV21-1 is shown as a pseudogene. There are 13 residues in the CDR3. In DNA form, the CDR3 reads TGTGCCAGGACTAGCGCCCCCCAAGAGACCCAGTACTTC. It encodes CARTSAPQETQYF.

The table lists this clone with a few counts. This chain connects TRBV14 to TRBJ2-3, with 8 positions matching TRBD2. Trimming took 0 bases from V and 6 from J; bases not matched to a gene: 8. This CDR3 spans 16 amino acids. Germline V gene lookup returns CDR1 SGHDN and CDR2 FVKESK. CDR3 protein: CASSQEWRGARDTQYF. CDR3 coding DNA: TGTGCCAGCAGCCAAGAATGGCGGGGGGCCCGGGATACGCAGTATTTT.

The genes are TRBV6-6 and TRBJ2-3, with TRBD1 matching over 8 bases. V gave up 2 bases and J gave up 4 bases; unmatched junction bases: 5. This CDR3 is built from 15 residues. Per germline, CDR1 MNHNY and CDR2 SVGAGI (reference sequence). CDR3 DNA: TGTGCCAGCAGTTACCAGGACAGGGCCGCAGATACGCAGTATTTT. This gives the protein CASSYQDRAADTQYF.